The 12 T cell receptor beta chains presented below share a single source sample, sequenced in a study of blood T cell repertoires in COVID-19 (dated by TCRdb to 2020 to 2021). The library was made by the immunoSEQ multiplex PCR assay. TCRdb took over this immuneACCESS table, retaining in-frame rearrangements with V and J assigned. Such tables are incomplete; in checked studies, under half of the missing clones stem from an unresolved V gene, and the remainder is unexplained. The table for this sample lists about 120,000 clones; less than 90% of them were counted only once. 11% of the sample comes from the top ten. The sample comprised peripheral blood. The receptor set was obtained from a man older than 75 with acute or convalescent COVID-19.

The CDR3 spells CASSHRASEQPQHF. The CDR3 DNA reads as TGTGCCAGTAGCCACAGGGCGTCGGAACAGCCCCAGCATTTT. The chain carries TRBV19 and TRBJ1-5, with a possible D match to TRBD1 (6 bases). CDR3 size: 14 residues. The V end was cut by 6 bases, the J end by 7 bases, with 16 bases between. Germline loops: CDR1 LNHDA, CDR2 SQIVND (reference sequence).

The CDR3 sequence is CASSRWSGGDGDTQYF. In DNA, the CDR3 is TGTGCCAGCTCACGGTGGTCAGGGGGCGACGGCGATACGCAGTATTTT. The gene calls are TRBV18 and TRBJ2-3, with 8 bases that match TRBD1. The V gene end was trimmed by 4 bases and the J gene end by 6 bases; junction bases not matched to a gene: 12. The CDR3 contains 16 residues. In germline, CDR1 is KGHSH, CDR2 LQKENI.

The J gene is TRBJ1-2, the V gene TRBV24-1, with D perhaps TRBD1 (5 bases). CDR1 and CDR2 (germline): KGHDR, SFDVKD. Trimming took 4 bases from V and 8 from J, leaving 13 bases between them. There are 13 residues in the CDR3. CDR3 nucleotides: TGTGCCACCAGTGACCGGGACTCCCGCGGCTACACCTTC. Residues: CATSDRDSRGYTF.

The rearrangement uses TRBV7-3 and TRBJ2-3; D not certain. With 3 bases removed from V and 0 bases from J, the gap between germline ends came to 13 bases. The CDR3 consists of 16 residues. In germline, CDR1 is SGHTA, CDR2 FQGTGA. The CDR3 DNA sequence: TGTGCCAGCAGCTTGCGACCGACTCTTAGCACAGATACGCAGTATTTT. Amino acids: CASSLRPTLSTDTQYF.

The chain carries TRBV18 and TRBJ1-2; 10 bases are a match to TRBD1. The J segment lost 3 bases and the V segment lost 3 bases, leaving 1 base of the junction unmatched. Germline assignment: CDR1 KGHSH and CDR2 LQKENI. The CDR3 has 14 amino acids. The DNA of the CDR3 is TGTGCCAGCTCACCGGACAGGGGGGACTATGGCTACACCTTC. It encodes CASSPDRGDYGYTF.

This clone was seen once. Here the CDR3 reads CASSQGSASGGETQYF. The CDR3 bases are TGTGCCAGCAGCCAAGGATCGGCTTCGGGAGGGGAGACCCAGTACTTC. This chain links TRBV3-1 (or the pseudogene TRBV3-2) with TRBJ2-5; TRBD2 aligns across 8 bases. J lost 5 bases, V lost 1 base, and 9 bases had no gene match. Germline V gives CDR1 LGHDT, CDR2 YNNKEL (reference sequence). The CDR3 length is 16 residues.

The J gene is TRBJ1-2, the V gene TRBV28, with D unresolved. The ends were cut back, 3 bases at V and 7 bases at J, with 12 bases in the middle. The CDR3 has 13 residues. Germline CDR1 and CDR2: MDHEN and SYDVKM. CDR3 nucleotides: TGTGCCAGCAGTTTCGAGGAATATACTGGCTACACCTTC. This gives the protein CASSFEEYTGYTF.

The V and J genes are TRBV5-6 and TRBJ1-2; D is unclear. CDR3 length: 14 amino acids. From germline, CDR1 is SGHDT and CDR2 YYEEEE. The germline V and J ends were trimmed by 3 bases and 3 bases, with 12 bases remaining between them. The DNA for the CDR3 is TGTGCCAGCAGCTCAACCGGTTTTGACTATGGCTACACCTTC. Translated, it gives CASSSTGFDYGYTF.

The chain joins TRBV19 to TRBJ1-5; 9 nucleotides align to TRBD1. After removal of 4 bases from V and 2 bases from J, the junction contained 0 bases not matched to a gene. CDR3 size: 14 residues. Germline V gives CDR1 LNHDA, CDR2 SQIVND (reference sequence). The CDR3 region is CASSRQGGNQPQHF. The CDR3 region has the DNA TGTGCCAGTAGTAGACAGGGGGGCAATCAGCCCCAGCATTTT. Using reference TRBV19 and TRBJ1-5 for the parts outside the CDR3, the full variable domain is DGGITQSPKYLFRKEGQNVTLSCEQNLNHDAMYWYRQDPGQGLRLIYYSQIVNDFQKGDIAEGYSVSREKKESFPLTVTSAQKNPTAFYLCASSRQGGNQPQHFGDGTRLSIL.

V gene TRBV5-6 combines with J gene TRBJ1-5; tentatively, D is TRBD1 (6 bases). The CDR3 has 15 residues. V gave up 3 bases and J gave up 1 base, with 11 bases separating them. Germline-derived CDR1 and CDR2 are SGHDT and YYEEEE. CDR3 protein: CASSSQDRSNQPQHF. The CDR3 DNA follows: TGTGCCAGCAGCTCCCAAGACAGGAGCAATCAGCCCCAGCATTTT. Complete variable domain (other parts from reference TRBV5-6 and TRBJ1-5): DAGVTQSPTHLIKTRGQQVTLRCSPKSGHDTVSWYQQALGQGPQFIFQYYEEEERQRGNFPDRFSGHQFPNYSSELNVNALLLGDSALYLCASSSQDRSNQPQHFGDGTRLSIL.

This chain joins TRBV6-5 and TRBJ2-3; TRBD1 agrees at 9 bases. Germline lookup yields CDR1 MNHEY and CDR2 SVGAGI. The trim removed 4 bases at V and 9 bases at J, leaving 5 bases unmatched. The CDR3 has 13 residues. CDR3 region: CASSSGTGRTQYF. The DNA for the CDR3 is TGTGCCAGCAGTTCCGGGACAGGGCGGACGCAGTATTTT.

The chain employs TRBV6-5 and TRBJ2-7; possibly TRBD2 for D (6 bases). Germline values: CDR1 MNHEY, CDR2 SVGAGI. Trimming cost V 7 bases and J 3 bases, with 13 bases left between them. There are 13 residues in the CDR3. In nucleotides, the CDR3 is TGTGCCAGCACCGGCGGAGGGATCTACGAGCAGTACTTC. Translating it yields CASTGGGIYEQYF.